This T cell receptor (beta chain) was sequenced in a study of tumor and adjacent non-tumor tissue in lung cancer. The CDR3 consists of 13 residues. The germline gives CDR1 SGHDN, CDR2 FVKESK. The V gene lost 0 bases and the J gene lost 6 bases, with 6 bases spanning the gap. The template was RNA from unsorted bulk tissue. More than 3 cm separated this lung sample from the edge of the tumor. Three rounds of nested PCR, following a modified ARM-PCR protocol, produced the TCRbeta library. TCRdb analysed the multiplex PCR reads with MiXCR anew, one entry per CDR3 protein. The table includes around 75,000 distinct CDR3 sequences, around two thirds detected once. This clonotype has a count of ten or more.

This chain connects TRBV14 to TRBJ1-5; D not resolved. Sequencing was performed on distant non-tumor lung tissue. The source is a woman between 50 and 59 years old with non-small cell lung cancer. The CDR3 DNA sequence: TGTGCCAGCAGCCAAGATGAGTCTCAGCCCCAGCATTTT. This gives the protein CASSQDESQPQHF. Combining the CDR3 with reference TRBV14 and TRBJ1-5 gives the whole variable domain EAGVTQFPSHSVIEKGQTVTLRCDPISGHDNLYWYRRVMGKEIKFLLHFVKESKQDESGMPNNRFLAERTGGTYSTLKVQPAELEDSGVYFCASSQDESQPQHFGDGTRLSIL.